These 4 T cell receptor beta chains were all obtained from the same sample, sequenced in a study of cytomegalovirus exposure and HLA in healthy donors. Here immunoSEQ multiplex PCR was the method, and the copy in TCRdb shows in-frame clones only, minus some. This table holds 70,000 or so clones, 90% to 95% found once. Sequenced material: PBMCs. These receptors came from a woman aged 18-29 years in good health and CMV-seropositive.

V is TRBV7-8 and J is TRBJ2-7, with unresolved D. The CDR3 extends over 14 amino acids. V was pared by 0 bases and J by 3 bases, with 9 bases between. From germline, CDR1 is SGHVS and CDR2 FQNEAQ. The CDR3 spells CASSLAQRDYEQYF. The CDR3 coding sequence is TGTGCCAGCAGCTTAGCGCAGCGAGACTACGAGCAGTACTTC.

This clone was seen just once. V is TRBV7-2 and J is TRBJ2-5; D not resolved. Trimming cost V 5 bases and J 2 bases, with 12 bases left between them. The germline V gene encodes CDR1 SGHTA and CDR2 FQGNSA. This CDR3 region has 14 residues. The CDR3 is CASSQTRSQETQYF. In nucleotides, the CDR3 is TGTGCCAGCAGCCAGACAAGATCACAAGAGACCCAGTACTTC. Based on the CDR3 plus reference TRBV7-2 and TRBJ2-5, the full variable domain is GAGVSQSPSNKVTEKGKDVELRCDPISGHTALYWYRQSLGQGLEFLIYFQGNSAPDKSGLPSDRFSAERTGGSVSTLTIQRTQQEDSAVYLCASSQTRSQETQYFGPGTRLLVL.

This clone was picked up one time. The chain carries TRBV7-3 and TRBJ2-2, with D perhaps matching TRBD2 (6 bases). Germline V gene lookup returns CDR1 SGHTA and CDR2 FQGTGA. The CDR3 is made up of 16 amino acids. Trimming removed 1 base from V and 6 bases from J, with 15 bases in between. The CDR3 DNA sequence: TGTGCCAGCAGCTTAATGACTAGTGGTTTGGCCGGGGAGCTGTTTTTT. Translated, it gives CASSLMTSGLAGELFF.

This clone appeared once. The chain uses TRBV5-1 and TRBJ2-1; 9 bases match TRBD2. V lost 0 bases to trimming and J lost 6 bases; unmatched junction nucleotides: 7. The CDR3 totals 16 residues. In germline, CDR1 is SGHRS, CDR2 YFSETQ. The CDR3 reads CASSLASGGLPNEQFF. Here the CDR3 DNA reads TGCGCCAGCAGCTTGGCGAGCGGGGGGCTCCCCAATGAGCAGTTCTTC.